Described below is a single TCR beta chain sequence and its context. Its target is not known. Between the trimmed V and J ends, which lost 5 bases and 4 bases, there was a span of 8 bases. There are 12 residues in the CDR3. Germline assignment: CDR1 SNHLY and CDR2 FYNNEI. The sample belongs to a study of OX40 agonist ivuxolimab in advanced cancers. Overall study context: Having had anti-PD-1, anti-PD-L1 or anti-CTLA-4 therapy before was allowed, and around 39% had some. Partial responses occurred in three patients (one hepatocellular carcinoma, two cutaneous melanoma).

Study findings and constraints: CD4+ and CD8+ blood T cells expanded clonally by week 6 at 0.1 to 3.0 mg/kg.

Profiled with immunoSEQ multiplex PCR; TCRdb holds only in-frame clones, not every one. Of around 75,000 clones listed, 80% to 90% are singletons. The chain has TRBV2 and TRBJ1-2; D remains ambiguous. This sequence was found in an adult with an advanced solid tumor such as melanoma, head and neck, liver or kidney cancer. The input for sequencing was CD4+ or CD8+ T cells sorted from blood, taken in a trial of the OX40 agonist ivuxolimab. This CDR3 is CASSSITYGYTF. The CDR3 DNA reads as TGTGCCAGCAGTTCGATTACCTATGGCTACACCTTC. The full variable domain, completed using reference TRBV2 and TRBJ1-2, is EPEVTQTPSHQVTQMGQEVILRCVPISNHLYFYWYRQILGQKVEFLVSFYNNEISEKSEIFDDQFSVERPDGSNFTLKIRSTKLEDSAMYFCASSSITYGYTFGSGTRLTVV.